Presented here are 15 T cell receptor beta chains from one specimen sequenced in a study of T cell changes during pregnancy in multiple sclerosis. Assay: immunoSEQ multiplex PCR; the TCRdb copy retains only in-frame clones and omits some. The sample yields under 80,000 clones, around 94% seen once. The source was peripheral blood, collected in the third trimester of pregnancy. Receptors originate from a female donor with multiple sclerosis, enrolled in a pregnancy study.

This chain's CDR3 is CASSSPDSYGYTF. The CDR3 DNA follows: TGTGCCAGCAGCTCCCCGGACAGCTATGGCTACACCTTC. The V call is TRBV7-9, the J call TRBJ1-2; D might be TRBD1 (6 bases). The CDR3 is 13 amino acids. Per germline, CDR1 SEHNR and CDR2 FQNEAQ (reference sequence). V lost 4 bases and J lost 4, with 10 bases in between.

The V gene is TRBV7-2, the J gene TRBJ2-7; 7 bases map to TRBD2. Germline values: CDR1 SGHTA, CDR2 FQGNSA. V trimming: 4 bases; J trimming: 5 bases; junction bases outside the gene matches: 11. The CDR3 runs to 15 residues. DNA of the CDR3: TGTGCCAGCAGCTGGGTGGAGCGGGGAAAAAACGAGCAGTACTTC. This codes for CASSWVERGKNEQYF. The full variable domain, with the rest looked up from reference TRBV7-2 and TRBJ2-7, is GAGVSQSPSNKVTEKGKDVELRCDPISGHTALYWYRQSLGQGLEFLIYFQGNSAPDKSGLPSDRFSAERTGGSVSTLTIQRTQQEDSAVYLCASSWVERGKNEQYFGPGTRLTVT.

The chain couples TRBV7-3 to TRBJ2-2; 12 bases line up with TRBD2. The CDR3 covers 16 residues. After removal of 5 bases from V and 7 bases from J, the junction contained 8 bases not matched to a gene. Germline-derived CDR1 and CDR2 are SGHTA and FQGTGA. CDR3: CASSPDRLAGVGELFF. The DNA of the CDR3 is TGTGCCAGCAGCCCCGATCGACTAGCGGGGGTCGGGGAGCTGTTTTTT.

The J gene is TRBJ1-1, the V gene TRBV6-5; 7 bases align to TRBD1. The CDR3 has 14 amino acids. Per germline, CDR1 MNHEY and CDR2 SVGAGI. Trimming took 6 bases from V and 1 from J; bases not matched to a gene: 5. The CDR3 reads CASRDRVRNTEAFF. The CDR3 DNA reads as TGTGCCAGCAGAGACAGGGTTCGGAACACTGAAGCTTTCTTT.

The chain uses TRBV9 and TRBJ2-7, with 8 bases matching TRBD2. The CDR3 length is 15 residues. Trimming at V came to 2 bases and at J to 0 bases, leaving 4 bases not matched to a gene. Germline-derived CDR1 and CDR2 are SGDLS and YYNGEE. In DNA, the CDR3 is TGTGCCAGCAGCGTTTCAGCGGGGGCCTCCTACGAGCAGTACTTC. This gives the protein CASSVSAGASYEQYF.

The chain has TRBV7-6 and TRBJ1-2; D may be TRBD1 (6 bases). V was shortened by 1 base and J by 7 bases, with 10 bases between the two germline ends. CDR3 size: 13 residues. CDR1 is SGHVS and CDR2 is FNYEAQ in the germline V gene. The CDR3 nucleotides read TGTGCCAGCAGCTTAGAACAGGGAAGTGGCTACACCTTC. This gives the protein CASSLEQGSGYTF. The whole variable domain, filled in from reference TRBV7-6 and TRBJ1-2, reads GAGVSQSPRYKVTKRGQDVALRCDPISGHVSLYWYRQALGQGPEFLTYFNYEAQQDKSGLPNDRFSAERPEGSISTLTIQRTEQRDSAMYRCASSLEQGSGYTFGSGTRLTVV.

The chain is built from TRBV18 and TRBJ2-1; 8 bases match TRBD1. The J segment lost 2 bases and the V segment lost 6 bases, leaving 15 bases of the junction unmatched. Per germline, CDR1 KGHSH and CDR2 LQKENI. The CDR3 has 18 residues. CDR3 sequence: CASSIEETGETTYNEQFF. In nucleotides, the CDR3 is TGTGCCAGCTCGATCGAGGAGACAGGGGAGACTACCTACAATGAGCAGTTCTTC.

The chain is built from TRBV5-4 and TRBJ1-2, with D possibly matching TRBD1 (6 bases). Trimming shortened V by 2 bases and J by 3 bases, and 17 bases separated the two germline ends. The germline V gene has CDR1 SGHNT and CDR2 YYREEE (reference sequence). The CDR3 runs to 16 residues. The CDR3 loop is CASSFRGVRFDYGYTF. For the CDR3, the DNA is TGTGCCAGCAGCTTCAGGGGAGTCCGTTTTGACTATGGCTACACCTTC. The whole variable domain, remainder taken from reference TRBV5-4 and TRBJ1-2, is ETGVTQSPTHLIKTRGQQVTLRCSSQSGHNTVSWYQQALGQGPQFIFQYYREEENGRGNFPPRFSGLQFPNYSSELNVNALELDDSALYLCASSFRGVRFDYGYTFGSGTRLTVV.

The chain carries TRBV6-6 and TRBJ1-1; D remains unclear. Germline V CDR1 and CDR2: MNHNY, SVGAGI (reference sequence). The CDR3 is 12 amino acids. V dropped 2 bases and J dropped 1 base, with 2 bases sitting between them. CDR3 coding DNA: TGTGCCAGCAGTTACCAGAACACTGAAGCTTTCTTT. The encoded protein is CASSYQNTEAFF.

CDR3 coding DNA: TGTGCCAGCAGTGAAGTCTTGCGGCCCCAGCATTTT. It specifies CASSEVLRPQHF. This chain joins TRBV6-1 and TRBJ1-5; D not resolved. This CDR3 spans 12 amino acids. V dropped 1 base and J dropped 9 bases, with 7 bases sitting between them. Germline lookup yields CDR1 MNHNS and CDR2 SASEGT.

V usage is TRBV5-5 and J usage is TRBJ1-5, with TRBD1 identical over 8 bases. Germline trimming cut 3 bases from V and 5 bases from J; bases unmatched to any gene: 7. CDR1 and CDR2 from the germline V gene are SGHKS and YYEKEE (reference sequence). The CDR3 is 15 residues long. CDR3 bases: TGTGCCAGCAGCTACGGACAGGGTGGCTATCAGCCCCAGCATTTT. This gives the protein CASSYGQGGYQPQHF.

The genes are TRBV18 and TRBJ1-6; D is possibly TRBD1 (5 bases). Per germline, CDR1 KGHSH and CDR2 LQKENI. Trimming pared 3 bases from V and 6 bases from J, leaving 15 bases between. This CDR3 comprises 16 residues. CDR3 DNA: TGTGCCAGCTCACCTACGGGGGATGGGACTAATTCACCCCTCCACTTT. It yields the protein CASSPTGDGTNSPLHF. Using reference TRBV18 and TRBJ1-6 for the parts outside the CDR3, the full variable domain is NAGVMQNPRHLVRRRGQEARLRCSPMKGHSHVYWYRQLPEEGLKFMVYLQKENIIDESGMPKERFSAEFPKEGPSILRIQQVVRGDSAAYFCASSPTGDGTNSPLHFGNGTRLTVT.

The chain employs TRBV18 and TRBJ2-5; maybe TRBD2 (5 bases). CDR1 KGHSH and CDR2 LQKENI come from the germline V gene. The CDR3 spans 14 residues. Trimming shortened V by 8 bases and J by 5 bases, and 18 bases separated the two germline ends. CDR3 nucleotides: TGTGCCAGCGCCCGGCAGTTCCCGGGGGAGACCCAGTACTTC. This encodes CASARQFPGETQYF.

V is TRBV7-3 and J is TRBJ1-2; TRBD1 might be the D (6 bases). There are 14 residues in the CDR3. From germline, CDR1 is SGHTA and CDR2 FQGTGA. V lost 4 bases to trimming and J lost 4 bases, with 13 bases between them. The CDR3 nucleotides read TGTGCCAGCAGCTCCGGACAGCCCCTCTATGGCTACACCTTC. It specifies CASSSGQPLYGYTF.

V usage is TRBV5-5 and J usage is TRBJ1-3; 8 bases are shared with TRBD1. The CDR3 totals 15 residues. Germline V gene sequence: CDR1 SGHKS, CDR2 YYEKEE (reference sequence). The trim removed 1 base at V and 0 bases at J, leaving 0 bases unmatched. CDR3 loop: CASSLTGGSGNTIYF. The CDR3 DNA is TGTGCCAGCAGCTTGACAGGGGGCTCTGGAAACACCATATATTTT.